The 23 T cell receptor beta chains reported below all come from one sample, sequenced in a study of early T cells in non-severe SARS-CoV-2 infection. TCRdb reprocessed the 5' RACE reads via MiXCR and lists one record per CDR3 protein. The sample holds approximately 77,000 distinct CDR3 sequences, less than 20% seen once. The source material was whole blood. These receptors were taken from an adult who was a healthcare worker with PCR-confirmed SARS-CoV-2 infection or an uninfected control (not recorded which).

The rearrangement joins TRBV28 to TRBJ2-7; no reliable D call. The V end lost 3 bases, the J end lost 0 bases, and 9 bases lay between the germline ends. The length of the CDR3 is 14 residues. Germline V gene sequence: CDR1 MDHEN, CDR2 SYDVKM. CDR3 in amino acids: CASSFGLPSYEQYF. In DNA, the CDR3 is TGTGCCAGCAGTTTTGGGCTGCCCTCCTACGAGCAGTACTTC.

This clonotype was seen a few times. This chain links TRBV12-3 or TRBV12-4 with TRBJ1-2; D gene unclear. Trimming cost V 1 base and J 5 bases, with 8 bases left between them. The CDR3 is 13 amino acids. The CDR3 DNA follows: TGTGCCAGCAGTTTAGGACGGCGATATGGCTACACCTTC. Translated, it gives CASSLGRRYGYTF.

This clonotype was picked up a small number of times. The chain carries TRBV28 and TRBJ2-7, with D possibly being TRBD1 or TRBD2 (5 bases each). V was pared by 7 bases and J by 2 bases, with 21 bases between. Germline V CDR1 and CDR2: MDHEN, SYDVKM. The CDR3 totals 16 residues. This CDR3 is CASTTTGTLKPYEQYF. The DNA of the CDR3 is TGTGCCAGCACCACCACCGGGACGTTGAAACCCTACGAGCAGTACTTC.

This clonotype was seen repeatedly, ten times or more. The J gene is TRBJ1-6, the V gene TRBV6-6, with unresolved D. V lost 3 bases and J 6 bases, leaving 0 bases between the germline ends. CDR3 length equals 11 residues. From germline, CDR1 is MNHNY and CDR2 SVGAGI (reference sequence). CDR3 protein: CASSYNSPLHF. The CDR3 coding sequence is TGTGCCAGCAGTTATAATTCACCCCTCCACTTT.

Many counts were recorded for this clonotype. The rearrangement uses TRBV29-1 and TRBJ2-5, with D perhaps matching TRBD2 (6 bases). This CDR3 contains 13 residues. Deletions cut 1 base from V and 3 bases from J, with 9 bases between. CDR1 and CDR2 from the germline V gene are SQVTM and ANQGSEA. The CDR3 is CSVEGGVEETQYF. The DNA of the CDR3 is TGCAGCGTTGAAGGGGGGGTGGAAGAGACCCAGTACTTC.

The rearrangement uses TRBV5-1 and TRBJ2-6, with D perhaps TRBD2 (5 bases). The CDR3 covers 15 residues. Germline CDR1 and CDR2: SGHRS and YFSETQ. V lost 5 bases and J 2 bases, leaving 11 bases between the germline ends. Here the CDR3 reads CASRSSEAGANVLTF. The CDR3 bases are TGCGCCAGCAGATCGTCGGAGGCTGGGGCCAACGTCCTGACTTTC.

This clonotype was counted only a few times. The chain recombines TRBV12-3 or TRBV12-4 with TRBJ1-1; 8 nucleotides match TRBD1. V lost 5 bases to trimming and J lost 1 base; unmatched junction nucleotides: 6. The CDR3 spans 15 residues. CDR3 DNA sequence: TGTGCCAGCAGTCCCATGGACAGGGAGAACACTGAAGCTTTCTTT. Its translation: CASSPMDRENTEAFF.

This clonotype has a handful of counts. The V and J genes are TRBV5-6 and TRBJ1-5; the match to TRBD1 covers 7 bases. V shed 1 base and J 4 bases; nucleotides not matched to a gene: 5. CDR1 SGHDT and CDR2 YYEEEE come from the germline V gene. This CDR3 has 15 residues. CDR3 in DNA: TGTGCCAGCAGCTTGTCCGACAGGGCGAATCAGCCCCAGCATTTT. Its translation is CASSLSDRANQPQHF.

The chain combines TRBV19 with TRBJ2-1; TRBD2 aligns across 8 bases. The V and J ends lost 3 bases and 6 bases, in that order; junction bases with no gene match: 10. The CDR3 is made up of 16 amino acids. The V gene's germline CDR1 is LNHDA and CDR2 SQIVND (reference sequence). DNA of the CDR3: TGTGCCAGTAGTATCACGATAGGGCTAGCGGGCAATGAGCAGTTCTTC. It specifies CASSITIGLAGNEQFF.

The CDR3 spells CSVEGGTGELFF. DNA for the CDR3: TGCAGCGTTGAAGGGGGGACCGGGGAGCTGTTTTTT. This chain connects TRBV29-1 to TRBJ2-2, with D possibly called TRBD1 or TRBD2 (5 bases each). This CDR3 contains 12 residues. Between the trimmed V and J ends, which lost 1 base and 5 bases, there was a span of 5 bases. Germline CDR1 and CDR2: SQVTM and ANQGSEA.

A few counts support this clonotype. The chain joins TRBV7-3 to TRBJ1-2; tentative D call: TRBD1 (5 bases). Germline-derived CDR1 and CDR2 are SGHTA and FQGTGA. Trimming pared 5 bases from V and 0 bases from J, leaving 10 bases between. The CDR3 covers 14 residues. The CDR3 sequence: CASSQGGPNYGYTF. The CDR3 DNA follows: TGTGCCAGCAGCCAGGGAGGCCCTAACTATGGCTACACCTTC.

This clonotype was observed many times. The chain couples TRBV7-2 to TRBJ1-1; tentative D call: TRBD1 (6 bases). Trimming stripped 5 bases from V and 2 bases from J, with 12 bases between. The V gene's germline CDR1 is SGHTA and CDR2 FQGNSA. The CDR3 loop spans 14 amino acids. The CDR3 bases are TGTGCCAGCAGCGTCCGGGGGCCCAACACTGAAGCTTTCTTT. It encodes CASSVRGPNTEAFF. Together with reference TRBV7-2 and TRBJ1-1, the CDR3 gives the full variable domain: GAGVSQSPSNKVTEKGKDVELRCDPISGHTALYWYRQSLGQGLEFLIYFQGNSAPDKSGLPSDRFSAERTGGSVSTLTIQRTQQEDSAVYLCASSVRGPNTEAFFGQGTRLTVV.

This clonotype was seen a handful of times. The V call is TRBV7-2, the J call TRBJ1-2; 9 nucleotides match TRBD1. The CDR3 runs 13 residues. Per the germline V gene, CDR1 is SGHTA and CDR2 is FQGNSA. The J segment lost 4 bases and the V segment lost 5 bases, leaving 2 bases of the junction unmatched. The CDR3 nucleotides read TGTGCCAGCAGCCAGGGACAGGGCTATGGCTACACCTTC. Its translation: CASSQGQGYGYTF.

This clonotype was found many times. V is TRBV7-9 and J is TRBJ2-2; D gene unclear. The length of the CDR3 is 15 residues. The germline gives CDR1 SEHNR, CDR2 FQNEAQ (reference sequence). The ends were cut back, 3 bases at V and 0 bases at J, with 8 bases in the middle. CDR3 sequence: CASSFGQTNTGELFF. CDR3 sequence (DNA): TGTGCCAGCAGCTTCGGGCAGACGAACACCGGGGAGCTGTTTTTT.

The chain is built from TRBV7-2 and TRBJ2-5; D possibly corresponds to TRBD2 (6 bases). The CDR3 length is 16 residues. Germline V gene data show CDR1 as SGHTA and CDR2 as FQGNSA. Trimming removed 5 bases from V and 7 bases from J, with 23 bases in between. The CDR3 spells CASSTTASTRRGTQYF. The CDR3 DNA reads as TGTGCCAGCAGCACGACTGCGTCGACTAGACGGGGGACCCAGTACTTC.

The chain employs TRBV14 and TRBJ1-6; D unresolved. Per germline, CDR1 SGHDN and CDR2 FVKESK. The V end was cut by 0 bases, the J end by 3 bases, with 3 bases between. The CDR3 is 14 residues long. CDR3 sequence (DNA): TGTGCCAGCAGCCAAGAAAGCTATAATTCACCCCTCCACTTT. This codes for CASSQESYNSPLHF.

The chain couples TRBV20-1 to TRBJ2-3; TRBD1 agrees at 12 bases. Germline V gene sequence: CDR1 DFQATT, CDR2 SNEGSKA (reference sequence). The junction had 11 bases not matched to a gene; V was cut back by 5 bases and J by 2 bases. The CDR3 runs 17 residues. DNA for the CDR3: TGCAGTGCTGGGGGACAGGGGGCGCCGGGACCCACAGATACGCAGTATTTT. Encoded protein: CSAGGQGAPGPTDTQYF.

This clonotype has more than one count but fewer than ten. CDR3 in DNA: TGTGCCAGCAGTGAAGGCAGGGGGCCTGATACGCAGTATTTT. The encoded protein is CASSEGRGPDTQYF. The genes are TRBV25-1 and TRBJ2-3; 8 bases agree with TRBD1. With V trimmed by 2 bases and J by 6 bases, 4 bases remained unmatched. Germline V gives CDR1 MGHDK, CDR2 SYGVNS. This CDR3 spans 14 amino acids.

V usage is TRBV6-2 or TRBV6-3 and J usage is TRBJ2-7, with TRBD1 as a possible D gene (5 bases). The V and J ends lost 4 bases and 3 bases respectively, with 10 bases between them. CDR1 is MNHEY and CDR2 is SVGEGT in the germline V gene. The CDR3 length is 13 residues. In DNA, the CDR3 is TGTGCCAGCAGTTCCTCAGACAGCTACGAGCAGTACTTC. Translated: CASSSSDSYEQYF.

There are a few counts of this clonotype. The rearrangement uses TRBV7-9 and TRBJ1-1, with D hard to call. CDR1 and CDR2 (germline): SEHNR, FQNEAQ (reference sequence). The V end was cut by 1 base, the J end by 8 bases, with 8 bases between. This CDR3 region has 12 residues. DNA for the CDR3: TGTGCCAGCAGCTTAGTAGGCAGGGAAGCTTTCTTT. It translates to CASSLVGREAFF.

This clonotype has more than one count but fewer than ten. The CDR3 DNA follows: TGCAGTGCTAGTCCCCACAGGGGTAAGGAAAACATTCAGTACTTC. Protein sequence: CSASPHRGKENIQYF. The chain joins TRBV20-1 to TRBJ2-4; 7 bases fit TRBD1. Germline V CDR1 and CDR2: DFQATT, SNEGSKA (reference sequence). The CDR3 is 15 amino acids. Unmatched junction bases numbered 10, after V lost 3 bases and J lost 5 bases.

This clonotype was recorded at least ten times. The genes are TRBV7-2 and TRBJ1-4, with D tentatively TRBD1 (6 bases). From germline, CDR1 is SGHTA and CDR2 FQGNSA. CDR3 length: 17 amino acids. The V gene lost 5 bases and the J gene lost 0 bases, with 16 bases spanning the gap. CDR3 nucleotides: TGTGCCAGCAGCATCGCACAGGGATTCGCAACTAATGAAAAACTGTTTTTT. This gives the protein CASSIAQGFATNEKLFF.

This clonotype came up a few times. The V gene is TRBV6-4, the J gene TRBJ2-1; D is unresolved. The CDR3 loop spans 15 amino acids. Per germline, CDR1 MRHNA and CDR2 SNTAGT. V was pared by 0 bases and J by 0 bases, with 6 bases between. The DNA for the CDR3 is TGTGCCAGCAGTGACTCATTTAGCTCCTACAATGAGCAGTTCTTC. It specifies CASSDSFSSYNEQFF.